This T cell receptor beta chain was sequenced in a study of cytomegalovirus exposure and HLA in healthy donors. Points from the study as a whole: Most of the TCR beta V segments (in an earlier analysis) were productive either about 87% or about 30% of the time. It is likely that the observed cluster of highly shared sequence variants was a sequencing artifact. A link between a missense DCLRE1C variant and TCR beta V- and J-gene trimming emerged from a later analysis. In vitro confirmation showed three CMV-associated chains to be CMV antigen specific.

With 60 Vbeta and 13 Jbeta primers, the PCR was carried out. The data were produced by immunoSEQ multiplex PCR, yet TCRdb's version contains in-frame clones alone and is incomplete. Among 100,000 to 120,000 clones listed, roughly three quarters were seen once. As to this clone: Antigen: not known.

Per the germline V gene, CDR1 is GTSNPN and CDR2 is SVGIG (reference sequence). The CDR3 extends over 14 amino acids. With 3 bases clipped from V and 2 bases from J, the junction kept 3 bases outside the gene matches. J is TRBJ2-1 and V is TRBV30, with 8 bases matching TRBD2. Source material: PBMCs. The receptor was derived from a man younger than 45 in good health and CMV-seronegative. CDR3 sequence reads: CAWRTSDTYNEQFF. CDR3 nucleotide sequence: TGTGCCTGGAGGACTAGCGACACCTACAATGAGCAGTTCTTC. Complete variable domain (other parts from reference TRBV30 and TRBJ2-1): SQTIHQWPATLVQPVGSPLSLECTVEGTSNPNLYWYRQAAGRGLQLLFYSVGIGQISSEVPQNLSASRPQDRQFILSSKKLLLSDSGFYLCAWRTSDTYNEQFFGPGTRLTVL.